This note documents a single T cell receptor beta chain sequence. Its antigen is not identified. The sample originates from a study of blood T cells in healthy people across ages. Peripheral blood was drawn, ten milliliters per donor. PBMCs, at least 7 million per sample, were isolated. Findings and limits, study-wide: TCR beta diversity per million T cells fell roughly linearly with age. Naive CD4+ cell counts and diversity both ran higher in long-lived than in aged donors.

Sample-barcoded 5' priming and a J-beta primer mix drove a second PCR of roughly 7 to 11 cycles. TCRdb redid the calling of the 5' RACE reads with MiXCR, one entry per CDR3 protein. The repertoire has about 900,000 distinct CDR3 sequences, 45% to 50% of them found once; the top ten carry 13%. Germline CDR1 is MDHEN and CDR2 is SYDVKM. The ends lost 7 bases at V and 2 bases at J; junction bases unmatched: 11. CDR3 size: 16 residues. This clonotype originated in a man aged 30 to 45 in good health. V gene TRBV28 combines with J gene TRBJ2-5, with 9 bases aligning to TRBD2. Input material: blood. The CDR3 sequence: CASTASGMKRQETQYF. The DNA for the CDR3 is TGTGCCAGCACAGCTAGCGGGATGAAAAGACAAGAGACCCAGTACTTC.